These T cell receptor beta chains were read from a single sample in a study of blood T cell repertoires in COVID-19. Data came from immunoSEQ multiplex PCR; TCRdb stores just in-frame clones and leaves some out. The data show more than 200,000 clones, less than 85% seen once. Sequenced material: peripheral blood. Receptor source: a woman in her 70s with active or convalescent COVID-19. Both conserved end residues are part of each CDR3. The order of the fields is CDR3 DNA, CDR3 protein, clone size, V gene, J gene, D gene. D genes are given only for firm matches. Expanded clones are given a class, and other clones once, few, many or no size at all.

CDR3 DNA: TGTGCCACCAGCAGGGACCTGGACAGCTATGGCTACACCTTC
CDR3 protein: CATSRDLDSYGYTF
clone size: .
V gene: TRBV15
J gene: TRBJ1-2
D gene: .

CDR3 DNA: TGCGCCAGCAGCCAAGTAGGGGATTCACCCCTCCACTTT
CDR3 protein: CASSQVGDSPLHF
clone size: once
V gene: TRBV4-3
J gene: TRBJ1-6
D gene: .

CDR3 DNA: TGTGCCAGCAGCTTTTCCCTGGAGGGAGATACGCAGTATTTT
CDR3 protein: CASSFSLEGDTQYF
clone size: once
V gene: TRBV7-9
J gene: TRBJ2-3
D gene: .

CDR3 DNA: TGCGCCAGCAGCCTACACCCGACTAGCGGGAGGGCCCTGGGGAATGAGCAGTTCTTC
CDR3 protein: CASSLHPTSGRALGNEQFF
clone size: .
V gene: TRBV5-1
J gene: TRBJ2-1
D gene: TRBD2

CDR3 DNA: TGTGCCAGCAGCTTCACCGGGACACTCCAAGAGACCCAGTACTTC
CDR3 protein: CASSFTGTLQETQYF
clone size: .
V gene: TRBV5-5
J gene: TRBJ2-5
D gene: .

CDR3 DNA: TGTGCCAGTAGCCTACAGGTCGGCTCAACAGATACGCAGTATTTT
CDR3 protein: CASSLQVGSTDTQYF
clone size: .
V gene: TRBV19
J gene: TRBJ2-3
D gene: .

CDR3 DNA: TGTGCCAGCAGGACTAGCGGGACAGATACGCAGTATTTT
CDR3 protein: CASRTSGTDTQYF
clone size: once
V gene: TRBV12-3/TRBV12-4
J gene: TRBJ2-3
D gene: TRBD2

CDR3 DNA: TGTGCCATCAGTGAAACCGGCCGGAGCGGGAAAGCTTTCTTT
CDR3 protein: CAISETGRSGKAFF
clone size: .
V gene: TRBV10-3
J gene: TRBJ1-1
D gene: .

CDR3 DNA: TGCGCCAGCAGCACGGGTGGGGAAAAACTGTTTTTT
CDR3 protein: CASSTGGEKLFF
clone size: .
V gene: TRBV5-1
J gene: TRBJ1-4
D gene: .

CDR3 DNA: TGTGCCAGCAGCCCCGGGACCTCCGGGAGAGCTGGCTACACCTTC
CDR3 protein: CASSPGTSGRAGYTF
clone size: .
V gene: TRBV7-3
J gene: TRBJ1-2
D gene: .

CDR3 DNA: TGTGCCAGCAGCCTCGGTGAGGCGAACACTGAAGCTTTCTTT
CDR3 protein: CASSLGEANTEAFF
clone size: once
V gene: TRBV3-1/TRBV3-2
J gene: TRBJ1-1
D gene: .

CDR3 DNA: TGTGCCTGGAGTCGAGGTCCGTCGGGGGACTATGGCTACACCTTC
CDR3 protein: CAWSRGPSGDYGYTF
clone size: .
V gene: TRBV30
J gene: TRBJ1-2
D gene: .

CDR3 DNA: TGTGCCAGCAGCCTGTCGGGGGGCTATGGCTACACCTTC
CDR3 protein: CASSLSGGYGYTF
clone size: .
V gene: TRBV7-9
J gene: TRBJ1-2
D gene: .

CDR3 DNA: TGTGCCAGCAGTCCGGGGACAGGGGTCTACACCTTC
CDR3 protein: CASSPGTGVYTF
clone size: .
V gene: TRBV28
J gene: TRBJ1-2
D gene: TRBD1

CDR3 DNA: TGTGCCAGCACTGGACAGGGCAGTGAAAAACTGTTTTTT
CDR3 protein: CASTGQGSEKLFF
clone size: few
V gene: TRBV6-5
J gene: TRBJ1-4
D gene: TRBD1